These 30 T cell receptor beta chains share one sample of origin, sequenced in a study of shared T cell receptors in the human thymus. This table comes from immunoSEQ multiplex PCR, and its TCRdb copy is limited to in-frame clones, with some not included. Among hundreds of thousands of clones listed, about 84% were seen once. Another study also made use of these data, one on human thymus T cells.

The source material was thymocytes. The source of these receptors is a boy in the first two years of life with a congenital heart defect.

The genes are TRBV30 and TRBJ2-7; D uncertain. The CDR3 contains 11 residues. V lost 2 bases and J lost 4, with 6 bases in between. In germline, CDR1 is GTSNPN, CDR2 SVGIG (reference sequence). CDR3 DNA: TGTGCCTGGAGTCACTTTTACGAGCAGTACTTC. Translating gives CAWSHFYEQYF.

This clone appeared once. The J gene is TRBJ2-2, the V gene TRBV30; no clear D. This CDR3 is 14 amino acids long. Germline CDR1 and CDR2: GTSNPN and SVGIG (reference sequence). Trimming cost V 0 bases and J 0 bases, with 5 bases left between them. For the CDR3, the DNA is TGTGCCTGGAGTGTAGCCGCGAACACCGGGGAGCTGTTTTTT. It translates to CAWSVAANTGELFF.

This clone was observed a single time. The chain uses TRBV25-1 and TRBJ1-1; D might be TRBD1 (5 bases). CDR3 size: 12 residues. Germline V gene data show CDR1 as MGHDK and CDR2 as SYGVNS. V was pared by 9 bases and J by 1 base, with 9 bases between. Here the CDR3 DNA reads TGTGCCAGTACCCAGGGGAACACTGAAGCTTTCTTT. Protein: CASTQGNTEAFF. Using reference TRBV25-1 and TRBJ1-1 for the parts outside the CDR3, the full variable domain is EADIYQTPRYLVIGTGKKITLECSQTMGHDKMYWYQQDPGMELHLIHYSYGVNSTEKGDLSSESTVSRIRTEHFPLTLESARPSHTSQYLCASTQGNTEAFFGQGTRLTVV.

The chain employs TRBV6-5 and TRBJ1-1; tentatively, D is TRBD1 (5 bases). Germline V lookup: CDR1 MNHEY, CDR2 SVGAGI. The CDR3 is made up of 14 amino acids. Trimming pared 6 bases from V and 6 bases from J, leaving 17 bases between. The CDR3, as DNA: TGTGCCAGCAGCACCCTCCGGGGACTCGCTGAAGCTTTCTTT. Residues: CASSTLRGLAEAFF.

CDR3 nucleotide sequence: TGTGCCAGCAGCCAAACCAGTTTGCGGGCCGATAAGTTCTTC. It encodes CASSQTSLRADKFF. This chain connects TRBV14 to TRBJ2-1; D possibly corresponds to TRBD2 (5 bases). The CDR3 length is 14 residues. The germline CDR1 and CDR2 sequences are SGHDN and FVKESK. Trimming shortened V by 2 bases and J by 14 bases, and 19 bases separated the two germline ends.

The V call is TRBV28, the J call TRBJ1-2; 9 bases map to TRBD1. Germline CDR1 and CDR2: MDHEN and SYDVKM. This CDR3 has 15 amino acids. V lost 5 bases, J lost 2 bases, and 6 bases stayed unmatched. Here the CDR3 reads CASSITGTGNYGYTF. CDR3 coding DNA: TGTGCCAGCAGTATAACCGGGACAGGGAACTATGGCTACACCTTC.

This clone has more than one count but fewer than ten. V usage is TRBV6-1 and J usage is TRBJ1-1; 7 nucleotides agree with TRBD1. The V segment lost 2 bases and the J segment 3 bases; nucleotides outside the gene matches: 15. The CDR3 sequence is 18 residues long. Germline V gene lookup returns CDR1 MNHNS and CDR2 SASEGT. The CDR3 DNA reads TGTGCCAGCAGTGAATATTCCCCCTCGACAGGGATGGACACTGAAGCTTTCTTT. Translating it yields CASSEYSPSTGMDTEAFF.

The genes are TRBV9 and TRBJ2-5; the match to TRBD2 covers 8 bases. The V segment lost 3 bases and the J segment 5 bases; nucleotides outside the gene matches: 9. CDR1 and CDR2 (germline): SGDLS, YYNGEE. This CDR3 is 15 amino acids long. This CDR3 reads CASSGREGGQETQYF. The CDR3 DNA follows: TGTGCCAGCAGCGGTCGGGAGGGGGGTCAGGAGACCCAGTACTTC.

The V and J genes are TRBV28 and TRBJ2-7; 11 bases align to TRBD2. V shed 8 bases and J 0 bases; nucleotides not matched to a gene: 12. There are 17 residues in the CDR3. CDR1 and CDR2 (germline): MDHEN, SYDVKM. In DNA form, the CDR3 reads TGTGCCAGCGGACCAGGTGGACTAGCGGGTAACTCCTACGAGCAGTACTTC. Translating it yields CASGPGGLAGNSYEQYF.

This clone was seen once. J is TRBJ2-6 and V is TRBV4-2; TRBD2 might be the D (5 bases). Trimming removed 2 bases from V and 2 bases from J, with 7 bases in between. The germline V gene has CDR1 LGHNA and CDR2 YNFKEQ. This CDR3 is 15 amino acids long. CDR3 DNA: TGTGCCAGCAGCCAACGGGGAGCTGGGGCCAACGTCCTGACTTTC. It yields the protein CASSQRGAGANVLTF.

The chain employs TRBV7-2 and TRBJ1-2; possible D gene TRBD1, 5 bases. Germline values: CDR1 SGHTA, CDR2 FQGNSA. This CDR3 region has 11 residues. Trimming removed 6 bases from V and 8 bases from J, with 10 bases in between. CDR3 loop: CASRAGYGYTF. The CDR3 DNA reads TGTGCCAGCAGGGCAGGGTACGGCTACACCTTC.

The gene calls are TRBV4-2 and TRBJ1-1, with TRBD1 matching over 7 bases. V lost 1 base, J lost 2 bases, and 10 bases stayed unmatched. The CDR3 is 17 amino acids. The germline gives CDR1 LGHNA, CDR2 YNFKEQ. The CDR3 loop reads CASSQGGLGQRNTEAFF. In nucleotides, the CDR3 is TGTGCCAGCAGCCAAGGTGGCTTGGGACAGAGAAACACTGAAGCTTTCTTT.

V is TRBV11-2 and J is TRBJ2-5; D uncertain. This CDR3 contains 12 residues. CDR1 and CDR2 from the germline V gene are SGHAT and FQNNGV. V was trimmed by 5 bases and J by 5 bases, leaving 9 bases between them. The CDR3 nucleotides read TGTGCCAGCAGCCCAGAGCGTGAGACCCAGTACTTC. Translation gives CASSPERETQYF.

J is TRBJ2-3 and V is TRBV2, with 7 bases fitting TRBD1. The CDR3 sequence is 17 residues long. J lost 5 bases, V lost 6 bases, and 17 bases had no gene match. Germline V CDR1 and CDR2: SNHLY, FYNNEI. The DNA for the CDR3 is TGTGCCAGCAGAGCAAAGCCGTCGACAGGGTGGGAAGATACGCAGTATTTT. This translates into CASRAKPSTGWEDTQYF.

The chain uses TRBV10-1 and TRBJ1-2; 9 nucleotides line up with TRBD1. The V gene's germline CDR1 is WNHNN and CDR2 SYGVQD (reference sequence). V lost 7 bases, J lost 0 bases, and 9 bases stayed unmatched. This CDR3 has 16 amino acids. CDR3 DNA: TGCGCCAGCACTGACAGGGGGTGGGATTCTAACTATGGCTACACCTTC. As protein: CASTDRGWDSNYGYTF.

V gene TRBV13 combines with J gene TRBJ2-3, with a weak D call TRBD2 (5 bases). V lost 0 bases to trimming and J lost 3 bases, with 19 bases between them. Germline V lookup: CDR1 PRHDT, CDR2 FYEKMQ (reference sequence). There are 18 residues in the CDR3. CDR3 sequence: CASSLGAPIPGETDTQYF. CDR3 nucleotides: TGTGCCAGCAGCTTAGGGGCCCCGATACCTGGGGAGACAGATACGCAGTATTTT.

This clone was seen only once. V is TRBV7-2 and J is TRBJ2-7, with TRBD2 matching over 12 bases. Germline-derived CDR1 and CDR2 are SGHTA and FQGNSA. Trimming cost V 5 bases and J 6 bases; bases outside gene matches: 14. There are 17 residues in the CDR3. The chain's CDR3 is CASSLTSGRPLGLEQYF. CDR3 DNA: TGTGCCAGCAGCCTTACTAGCGGGAGGCCCCTTGGACTCGAGCAGTACTTC. Drawing the rest from reference TRBV7-2 and TRBJ2-7, the complete variable domain is GAGVSQSPSNKVTEKGKDVELRCDPISGHTALYWYRQSLGQGLEFLIYFQGNSAPDKSGLPSDRFSAERTGGSVSTLTIQRTQQEDSAVYLCASSLTSGRPLGLEQYFGPGTRLTVT.

This sequence joins TRBV15 and TRBJ2-5; 7 nucleotides match TRBD2. V lost 1 base, J lost 2 bases, and 4 bases stayed unmatched. Germline CDR1 LNHNV, CDR2 YYDKDF (reference sequence). This CDR3 contains 15 residues. The CDR3 region is CATSRVWGGQETQYF. CDR3 coding DNA: TGTGCCACCAGCAGAGTTTGGGGGGGTCAAGAGACCCAGTACTTC.

The CDR3 region is CASSLVGLAGLQETQYF. The CDR3 DNA reads as TGTGCCAGCAGCTTAGTGGGACTAGCGGGACTTCAAGAGACCCAGTACTTC. The chain employs TRBV5-4 and TRBJ2-5; 13 bases line up with TRBD2. CDR1 and CDR2 (germline): SGHNT, YYREEE (reference sequence). Germline trimming cut 2 bases from V and 2 bases from J; bases unmatched to any gene: 6. The CDR3 spans 17 residues.

This clone has just one count. The chain uses TRBV10-3 and TRBJ1-1; no definite D call. The V gene's germline CDR1 is ENHRY and CDR2 SYGVKD. Deletions cut 0 bases from V and 4 bases from J, with 9 bases between. This CDR3 region has 14 residues. CDR3 nucleotides: TGTGCCATCAGTGAGTCCATGTCATCCACTGAAGCTTTCTTT. Translated: CAISESMSSTEAFF.

V usage is TRBV19 and J usage is TRBJ2-4; 7 bases line up with TRBD2. CDR1 is LNHDA and CDR2 is SQIVND in the germline V gene (reference sequence). The CDR3 contains 15 residues. The V gene end was trimmed by 3 bases and the J gene end by 1 base; junction bases not matched to a gene: 3. In DNA form, the CDR3 reads TGTGCCAGTAGTATTTGGGGGGGGGCCAAAAACATTCAGTACTTC. Translated: CASSIWGGAKNIQYF.

The rearrangement uses TRBV27 and TRBJ2-1, with 11 positions matching TRBD2. Germline V lookup: CDR1 MNHEY, CDR2 SMNVEV (reference sequence). The CDR3 is 15 residues long. Trimming took 6 bases from V and 5 from J; bases not matched to a gene: 6. The CDR3 sequence is CASRASGRRDNEQFF. As DNA, the CDR3 is TGTGCCAGCAGGGCTAGCGGGAGGAGGGACAATGAGCAGTTCTTC.

This chain connects TRBV28 to TRBJ2-5; D not certain. Germline V lookup: CDR1 MDHEN, CDR2 SYDVKM. CDR3 length equals 14 residues. V lost 5 bases, J lost 1 base, and 11 bases lay in between. CDR3 coding DNA: TGTGCCAGCAGTCCGATGACGGGCCAAGAGACCCAGTACTTC. This gives the protein CASSPMTGQETQYF.

The chain links TRBV15 to TRBJ2-1, with 10 bases matching TRBD2. J gave up 8 bases and V 1 base, and 14 bases lay outside the gene matches. The CDR3 runs to 18 residues. Per germline, CDR1 LNHNV and CDR2 YYDKDF (reference sequence). The CDR3 spells CATSRGPKPLAGVDEQFF. The CDR3 bases are TGTGCCACCAGCAGAGGTCCTAAACCTCTAGCGGGAGTTGATGAGCAGTTCTTC.

The chain employs TRBV6-5 and TRBJ2-1; 7 bases match TRBD2. The CDR3 runs to 16 residues. Germline V gives CDR1 MNHEY, CDR2 SVGAGI. The ends lost 2 bases at V and 6 bases at J; junction bases unmatched: 10. The CDR3 here is CASSYTGRTLFNEQFF. Written as DNA, the CDR3 is TGTGCCAGCAGTTACACCGGGAGGACCCTTTTCAATGAGCAGTTCTTC.

The gene calls are TRBV2 and TRBJ1-1; maybe TRBD1 (5 bases). This CDR3 is built from 16 residues. CDR1 is SNHLY and CDR2 is FYNNEI in the germline V gene. The germline V and J ends were trimmed by 4 bases and 5 bases, with 20 bases remaining between them. Here the CDR3 reads CASSALQEGIRTEAFF. In nucleotides, the CDR3 is TGTGCCAGCAGTGCACTCCAGGAGGGGATAAGGACTGAAGCTTTCTTT.

V gene TRBV28 combines with J gene TRBJ2-1; TRBD2 agrees at 8 bases. This CDR3 is 14 amino acids long. V lost 6 bases, J lost 8 bases, and 9 bases stayed unmatched. The germline V gene has CDR1 MDHEN and CDR2 SYDVKM. This CDR3 reads CASSSGTRHDEQFF. The DNA for the CDR3 is TGTGCCAGCAGCTCCGGGACTAGGCACGATGAGCAGTTCTTC.

The chain uses TRBV4-2 and TRBJ2-4; perhaps TRBD2 as D (6 bases). Trimming shortened V by 4 bases and J by 1 base, and 23 bases separated the two germline ends. Germline V lookup: CDR1 LGHNA, CDR2 YNFKEQ. The CDR3 totals 19 residues. The CDR3 coding sequence is TGTGCCAGCAGCCTCCCATTTGGGGGACCCCGGGGGGCCAAAAACATTCAGTACTTC. Translating gives CASSLPFGGPRGAKNIQYF.

The rearrangement uses TRBV6-1 and TRBJ2-7, with 8 nucleotides matching TRBD2. Germline CDR1 is MNHNS and CDR2 is SASEGT. The CDR3 has 21 amino acids. The V segment lost 2 bases and the J segment 2 bases; nucleotides outside the gene matches: 23. The CDR3 loop reads CASSETVPRGTLAGTPYEQYF. CDR3 nucleotides: TGTGCCAGCAGTGAAACGGTTCCGAGAGGGACCTTAGCGGGAACCCCCTACGAGCAGTACTTC.

This chain links TRBV30 with TRBJ2-5, with TRBD2 matching over 9 bases. Germline-derived CDR1 and CDR2 are GTSNPN and SVGIG (reference sequence). After removal of 3 bases from V and 1 base from J, the junction contained 9 bases not matched to a gene. The CDR3 is 16 residues long. CDR3 region: CAWSAGGGRAQETQYF. The CDR3 coding sequence is TGTGCCTGGAGCGCCGGGGGCGGGAGGGCCCAAGAGACCCAGTACTTC.